What follows are 27 T cell receptor beta chains derived from one specimen sequenced in a study of cytomegalovirus exposure and HLA in healthy donors. PCR was performed using 60 Vbeta and 13 Jbeta primers. Some clones are missing from TCRdb's copy, which holds only in-frame ones; the method was immunoSEQ multiplex PCR. The sample lists over 70,000 clones; roughly 76% were seen once. Sequencing input: PBMCs. The receptors come from a male donor in good health and CMV-seronegative.

There are a few counts of this clone. The V call is TRBV10-3, the J call TRBJ1-2; 7 positions agree with TRBD1. The CDR3 has 14 amino acids. CDR1 and CDR2 from the germline V gene are ENHRY and SYGVKD. V was clipped by 6 bases and J by 6 bases; unmatched bases: 10. CDR3 in amino acids: CAIRTGQRVHGYTF. For the CDR3, the DNA is TGTGCCATCAGAACGGGACAGAGAGTCCATGGCTACACCTTC.

This clone was found a few times. The chain couples TRBV4-1 to TRBJ1-5; possibly TRBD1 for D (6 bases). CDR3 size: 14 residues. The germline gives CDR1 MGHRA, CDR2 YSYEKL. V shed 3 bases and J shed 4 bases, with 10 bases lying between them. The CDR3 reads CASSQGAGNQPQHF. The CDR3 DNA is TGCGCCAGCAGCCAGGGGGCTGGTAATCAGCCCCAGCATTTT.

In this sample, this clone turned up a few times. The CDR3: CASRTDGGNFYEQYF. In DNA form, the CDR3 reads TGTGCCAGCAGAACGGACGGGGGAAATTTCTACGAGCAGTACTTC. J is TRBJ2-7 and V is TRBV6-5; TRBD2 is a possible D gene (6 bases). The CDR3 runs to 15 residues. Trimming removed 6 bases from V and 3 bases from J, with 18 bases in between. Germline lookup yields CDR1 MNHEY and CDR2 SVGAGI.

V and J are TRBV27 and TRBJ1-4; weak D call: TRBD1 (6 bases). Trimming pared 6 bases from V and 3 bases from J, leaving 8 bases between. The CDR3 covers 13 residues. Germline values: CDR1 MNHEY, CDR2 SMNVEV (reference sequence). The CDR3 here is CASRDRPNEKLFF. CDR3 DNA: TGTGCCAGCAGGGACAGACCTAATGAAAAACTGTTTTTT.

The V and J genes are TRBV6-5 and TRBJ1-2; TRBD1 matches at 7 bases. This CDR3 is 14 amino acids long. Germline V gives CDR1 MNHEY, CDR2 SVGAGI. Germline trimming cut 6 bases from V and 8 bases from J; bases unmatched to any gene: 12. The DNA for the CDR3 is TGTGCCAGCAGACTAGACGGGACAGCTGGCGGCTACACCTTC. Translating gives CASRLDGTAGGYTF.

The chain employs TRBV15 and TRBJ1-5; perhaps TRBD1 as D (5 bases). V shed 2 bases and J shed 0 bases, with 20 bases lying between them. This CDR3 contains 19 residues. CDR1 is LNHNV, CDR2 YYDKDF, per germline (reference sequence). The CDR3 DNA is TGTGCCACCAGCAGAACCATGACAGACCACCTATATAGCAATCAGCCCCAGCATTTT. Its protein product is CATSRTMTDHLYSNQPQHF.

This clone occurred once. The CDR3 here is CASSAGDRGYGYTF. The CDR3 DNA follows: TGTGCCAGCAGTGCCGGGGACAGGGGCTATGGCTACACCTTC. The J gene is TRBJ1-2, the V gene TRBV2, with 10 nucleotides matching TRBD1. The CDR3 contains 14 residues. The germline gives CDR1 SNHLY, CDR2 FYNNEI. With 4 bases clipped from V and 4 bases from J, the junction kept 3 bases outside the gene matches.

The chain recombines TRBV7-2 with TRBJ2-3, with D possibly matching TRBD2 (6 bases). V was shortened by 1 base and J by 3 bases, with 11 bases between the two germline ends. The CDR3 is 15 residues long. CDR1 and CDR2 from the germline V gene are SGHTA and FQGNSA. The CDR3 region has the DNA TGTGCCAGCAGCTTAGTAAGCGGGTCGACAGATACGCAGTATTTT. This translates into CASSLVSGSTDTQYF.

The chain joins TRBV25-1 to TRBJ2-2; TRBD2 is a possible D gene (5 bases). Germline V gives CDR1 MGHDK, CDR2 SYGVNS. With 5 bases removed from V and 5 bases from J, the gap between germline ends came to 12 bases. The CDR3 is 14 residues long. The CDR3 sequence is CASSYSRETGELFF. Here the CDR3 DNA reads TGTGCCAGCAGTTACTCCCGGGAAACCGGGGAGCTGTTTTTT. Together with reference TRBV25-1 and TRBJ2-2, the CDR3 gives the full variable domain: EADIYQTPRYLVIGTGKKITLECSQTMGHDKMYWYQQDPGMELHLIHYSYGVNSTEKGDLSSESTVSRIRTEHFPLTLESARPSHTSQYLCASSYSRETGELFFGEGSRLTVL.

V gene TRBV6-1 combines with J gene TRBJ2-3; 7 bases are a match to TRBD2. Germline V gives CDR1 MNHNS, CDR2 SASEGT. V trimming: 4 bases; J trimming: 3 bases; junction bases outside the gene matches: 4. The CDR3 consists of 14 residues. The CDR3, as DNA: TGTGCCAGCAGTGTGGCGGGAGTTACAGATACGCAGTATTTT. Amino acid sequence: CASSVAGVTDTQYF.

V is TRBV7-2 and J is TRBJ2-7, with a tentative D call TRBD1 (5 bases). The CDR3 loop spans 15 amino acids. The germline CDR1 and CDR2 sequences are SGHTA and FQGNSA. Trimming took off 4 bases at V and 2 bases at J, with 15 bases between the two ends. The CDR3 loop is CASSSPTRTPYEQYF. CDR3 DNA sequence: TGTGCCAGCAGCTCCCCCACCAGGACACCCTACGAGCAGTACTTC.

This clone was seen a single time. The chain carries TRBV4-3 and TRBJ2-3, with 11 bases fitting TRBD2. V lost 4 bases to trimming and J lost 5 bases; unmatched junction nucleotides: 8. In germline, CDR1 is LGHNA, CDR2 YSLEER. This CDR3 is 16 amino acids long. This CDR3 reads CASSRVSGGAGDTQYF. CDR3 nucleotide sequence: TGCGCCAGCAGCCGAGTTAGCGGGGGGGCTGGAGATACGCAGTATTTT.

Only a few counts were recorded for this clone. This chain joins TRBV20-1 and TRBJ1-1; D gene ambiguous. V lost 6 bases, J lost 2 bases, and 7 bases lay in between. This CDR3 is built from 11 residues. Germline V gives CDR1 DFQATT, CDR2 SNEGSKA (reference sequence). CDR3 in DNA: TGCAGTGCGAGGTTAAACACTGAAGCTTTCTTT. Its protein is CSARLNTEAFF.

The chain links TRBV6-6 to TRBJ2-7, with 11 bases aligning to TRBD2. J was trimmed by 2 bases and V by 4 bases; bases with no gene match: 7. Germline V lookup: CDR1 MNHNY, CDR2 SVGAGI (reference sequence). The CDR3 runs 16 residues. CDR3 nucleotide sequence: TGTGCCAGCAGTTCCCTTAGCGGGAGGGCCACCTACGAGCAGTACTTC. This translates into CASSSLSGRATYEQYF.

This CDR3 is CASSPPDRNYEQYF. CDR3 DNA sequence: TGCGCCAGCAGCCCACCAGACAGGAACTACGAGCAGTACTTC. The chain couples TRBV5-1 to TRBJ2-7; TRBD1 is a possible D gene (6 bases). Germline V lookup: CDR1 SGHRS, CDR2 YFSETQ. The CDR3 has 14 residues. Between the trimmed V and J ends, which lost 4 bases and 3 bases, there was a span of 14 bases.

This chain links TRBV2 with TRBJ2-2; weak D call: TRBD2 (5 bases). Trimming removed 2 bases from V and 3 bases from J, with 10 bases in between. This CDR3 comprises 15 residues. Germline V CDR1 and CDR2: SNHLY, FYNNEI. DNA for the CDR3: TGTGCCAGCAGTGAACTGGGAGTGGACACCGGGGAGCTGTTTTTT. It encodes CASSELGVDTGELFF.

The chain uses TRBV9 and TRBJ2-1; 11 bases match TRBD2. The CDR3 consists of 14 residues. V lost 2 bases to trimming and J lost 8 bases; unmatched junction nucleotides: 3. CDR1 and CDR2 from the germline V gene are SGDLS and YYNGEE. The CDR3 here is CASSVSGRAHEQFF. The CDR3 DNA follows: TGTGCCAGCAGCGTTAGCGGGAGGGCCCATGAGCAGTTCTTC.

The chain links TRBV18 to TRBJ1-5; 7 bases agree with TRBD1. The trim removed 4 bases at V and 5 bases at J, leaving 2 bases unmatched. CDR3 length: 13 amino acids. CDR1 is KGHSH and CDR2 is LQKENI in the germline V gene. The CDR3 reads CASSQGAYQPQHF. The CDR3 DNA reads TGTGCCAGCTCACAGGGGGCATATCAGCCCCAGCATTTT.

The gene calls are TRBV19 and TRBJ2-1; D is perhaps TRBD1 (6 bases). The CDR3 is made up of 15 amino acids. V lost 3 bases and J 0 bases, leaving 9 bases between the germline ends. Germline CDR1 and CDR2: LNHDA and SQIVND (reference sequence). The CDR3 DNA is TGTGCCAGTAGTATCAGAGGGGGCTCCTACAATGAGCAGTTCTTC. Its translation is CASSIRGGSYNEQFF. The complete variable domain, with remaining parts taken from reference TRBV19 and TRBJ2-1, reads DGGITQSPKYLFRKEGQNVTLSCEQNLNHDAMYWYRQDPGQGLRLIYYSQIVNDFQKGDIAEGYSVSREKKESFPLTVTSAQKNPTAFYLCASSIRGGSYNEQFFGPGTRLTVL.

This chain joins TRBV6-6 and TRBJ2-3; a possible D gene is TRBD1 (5 bases). V lost 11 bases, J lost 4 bases, and 13 bases lay in between. The CDR3 totals 12 residues. Germline-derived CDR1 and CDR2 are MNHNY and SVGAGI (reference sequence). This chain's CDR3 is CAARRDADTQYF. DNA of the CDR3: TGTGCCGCCCGCAGGGATGCAGATACGCAGTATTTT.

The rearrangement joins TRBV27 to TRBJ2-3; 7 bases are a match to TRBD1. This CDR3 region has 15 residues. Germline loops: CDR1 MNHEY, CDR2 SMNVEV (reference sequence). V trimming: 5 bases; J trimming: 1 base; junction bases outside the gene matches: 6. The CDR3 sequence is CASSPGTVGTDTQYF. In DNA form, the CDR3 reads TGTGCCAGCAGTCCCGGGACAGTCGGCACAGATACGCAGTATTTT.

The gene calls are TRBV5-1 and TRBJ1-1, with TRBD1 as a possible D gene (5 bases). Germline CDR1 and CDR2: SGHRS and YFSETQ. The CDR3 runs to 13 residues. V was shortened by 3 bases and J by 0 bases, with 6 bases between the two germline ends. The CDR3 nucleotides read TGCGCCAGCAGCTCGGACATGAACACTGAAGCTTTCTTT. Protein: CASSSDMNTEAFF.

CDR3: CASSYEGLAGGPQYF. CDR3 bases: TGCGCCAGCAGCTACGAGGGGCTAGCGGGAGGGCCACAGTACTTC. V gene TRBV5-1 combines with J gene TRBJ2-7; 12 bases are a match to TRBD2. The CDR3 is made up of 15 amino acids. The trim removed 3 bases at V and 10 bases at J, leaving 11 bases unmatched. Germline CDR1 SGHRS, CDR2 YFSETQ.

The sample holds a few counts of this clone. This chain uses TRBV6-5 with TRBJ1-1; 7 nucleotides line up with TRBD1. The V gene's germline CDR1 is MNHEY and CDR2 SVGAGI. There are 12 residues in the CDR3. V was clipped by 8 bases and J by 8 bases; unmatched bases: 8. The CDR3 nucleotides are TGTGCCAGCGGGACGGGACAGACAGAAGCTTTCTTT. It translates to CASGTGQTEAFF.

The V gene is TRBV4-1, the J gene TRBJ1-5; D is perhaps TRBD1 (6 bases). The germline V gene has CDR1 MGHRA and CDR2 YSYEKL. This CDR3 has 17 amino acids. V was pared by 0 bases and J by 3 bases, with 15 bases between. The CDR3 protein is CASSQDRGAMANQPQHF. The CDR3 DNA reads as TGCGCCAGCAGCCAAGATCGGGGGGCGATGGCCAATCAGCCCCAGCATTTT.

This clone was observed a handful of times. The V call is TRBV28, the J call TRBJ2-7; TRBD1 matches at 7 bases. V trimming: 6 bases; J trimming: 1 base; junction bases outside the gene matches: 0. The CDR3 is 12 amino acids. Germline V gene lookup returns CDR1 MDHEN and CDR2 SYDVKM. The CDR3 spells CASRTGSYEQYF. In DNA, the CDR3 is TGTGCCAGCAGGACAGGGTCCTACGAGCAGTACTTC.

The chain links TRBV5-1 to TRBJ2-3; perhaps TRBD2 as D (6 bases). The ends were cut back, 4 bases at V and 4 bases at J, with 16 bases in the middle. Germline CDR1 reads SGHRS; CDR2 reads YFSETQ. CDR3 length: 15 residues. Written as DNA, the CDR3 is TGCGCCAGCAGCCCCGCCCTGGGGGAGGCAGATACGCAGTATTTT. Amino acid sequence: CASSPALGEADTQYF.